This T cell receptor (beta chain) was retrieved from a study of blood T cells in healthy people across ages. For this clonotype: Its antigen is unknown.

Whole-study results and caveats: As age increased, TCR beta diversity per million T cells fell in a roughly linear fashion. Considered underestimates were the diversity estimates obtained from one million T cells.

Donation came from healthy Caucasian individuals in Russia who were aged 6 to 90. Trimming took 0 bases from V and 6 from J, leaving 10 bases between them. Per the germline V gene, CDR1 is SGHDT and CDR2 is YYEEEE. The CDR3 has 14 residues. Using a J-beta primer mix together with a sample-barcoded 5' primer, a second PCR was run for roughly 6 to 12 cycles. TCRdb reprocessed the 5' RACE reads with MiXCR, giving one entry per CDR3 protein. Of over 1.5 million distinct CDR3 sequences in the sample, 49% were seen once. The chain links TRBV5-6 to TRBJ2-1; possible D gene TRBD2, 5 bases. This sequence originates from a woman aged 40-49 years in good health. Sample: blood. The CDR3 here is CASSLERGPNEQFF. The CDR3 DNA reads TGTGCCAGCAGCTTGGAGCGCGGGCCCAATGAGCAGTTCTTC.